This is a list of T cell receptor beta chains from one sample in a study of T-cell reconstitution after alpha-beta-depleted transplantation in children. TCRdb reprocessed the PCR reads via MiXCR and lists one record per CDR3 protein. Of 480,000 or so distinct CDR3 sequences listed, 8% to 11% are singletons. The sequencing here drew on PBMCs, taken before TCRalphabeta/CD19-depleted stem cell transplant. The receptors shown here come from a child younger than 10 with inherited bone marrow failure, due to receive a stem cell transplant. CDR3s include the opening cysteine and the closing phenylalanine or tryptophan. D genes are given only for firm matches. The listing skips clone size in some rows; elsewhere it reads once, few, many or a size class.

TRBV18	TRBJ2-3	TRBD1	-	TGTGCCAGCTCACCTCTCCGGGACAGGGCGGATACGCAGTATTTT	CASSPLRDRADTQYF
TRBV20-1	TRBJ2-4	TRBD2	many	TGCAGTGCTAGAGATAACAAGCGGGAGGGCCGGGCCATTCAGTACTTC	CSARDNKREGRAIQYF
TRBV11-2	TRBJ1-1	-	many	TGTGCCAGCAGCTTAGTTGGGGGACTTGAAGCTTTCTTT	CASSLVGGLEAFF
TRBV12-3/TRBV12-4	TRBJ2-1	-	-	TGTGCCAGCAGCCCACCCTCCTCGAGCGGCAATGAGCAGTTCTTC	CASSPPSSSGNEQFF
TRBV9	TRBJ2-1	TRBD2	many	TGTGCCAGCAGCCCCCCCCGGGGTAGCGGGGCCCACAATGAGCAGTTCTTC	CASSPPRGSGAHNEQFF
TRBV18	TRBJ2-7	TRBD2	many	TGTGCCAGCTCAGCGCGAATAGCGGGAGCGGGCGAGCAGTACTTC	CASSARIAGAGEQYF
TRBV29-1	TRBJ2-7	-	many	TGCAGCGTGGTAGGAGGAGGACATCCATACCAGCAGTACTTC	CSVVGGGHPYQQYF
TRBV27	TRBJ2-7	TRBD2	many	TGTGCCAGCAGTCGTGGCGGGAGCTCCTACGAGCAGTACTTC	CASSRGGSSYEQYF
TRBV12-3/TRBV12-4	TRBJ2-1	-	-	TGTGCCAGCAGCCCAGGGACAGCGGGGTGGAGCGATGAGCAGTTCTTC	CASSPGTAGWSDEQFF
TRBV7-2	TRBJ2-2	-	many	TGTGCCAGCAGCGCTTCTTGGGTCGGGGAGCTGTTTTTT	CASSASWVGELFF
TRBV28	TRBJ2-7	TRBD2	many	TGTGCCAGCGAAGACGGGACTAGGGGATACGAGCAGTACTTC	CASEDGTRGYEQYF
TRBV11-2	TRBJ2-3	-	-	TGTGCCAGCAGCTGGGGATGGGGCACAGATACGCAGTATTTT	CASSWGWGTDTQYF
TRBV13	TRBJ2-7	TRBD2	-	TGTGCCAGCAGCTCCATCCGCGTTTCTAGCGGCGTTTACGAGCAGTACTTC	CASSSIRVSSGVYEQYF
TRBV7-8	TRBJ2-1	TRBD2	many	TGTGCCAGCAGCCTCGGACTAGCGGGAGGACAGTACAATGAGCAGTTCTTC	CASSLGLAGGQYNEQFF
TRBV10-1	TRBJ2-3	-	many	TGCGCCAGCAGTGAGTCAAGGGGGGCGGCAGATACGCAGTATTTT	CASSESRGAADTQYF
TRBV7-6	TRBJ2-3	TRBD1	many	TGTGCCAGCAGCTTAAGGACAGGCGCTACAGATACGCAGTATTTT	CASSLRTGATDTQYF
TRBV4-1	TRBJ2-5	-	few	TGCGCCAGCAGCCGCACCTACGGGAAAATAAACGAGACCCAGTACTTC	CASSRTYGKINETQYF
TRBV14	TRBJ2-1	TRBD2	many	TGTGCCAGCAGCCAAGAGAGGCTGGGGGGAGGGGCAGATGAGCAGTTCTTC	CASSQERLGGGADEQFF
TRBV7-9	TRBJ2-1	-	many	TGTGCCAGCAGCTCCATCGACGCATACTCCTACAATGAGCAGTTCTTC	CASSSIDAYSYNEQFF
TRBV7-8	TRBJ2-7	-	many	TGTGCCAGCAGCTTACAAAGCGGGTACTCCTACGAGCAGTACTTC	CASSLQSGYSYEQYF
TRBV7-6	TRBJ2-1	TRBD2	few	TGTGCCAGCAGCTTTAGCGGGATTCACAATGAGCAGTTCTTC	CASSFSGIHNEQFF
TRBV20-1	TRBJ2-7	-	few	TGCAGTGCAAGCAAGGCCACGGAACCCTACGAGCAGTACTTC	CSASKATEPYEQYF
TRBV4-3	TRBJ2-3	TRBD2	many	TGCGCCAGCAGCCACCGCAGATGGCGGGAGGGCCACACAGATACGCAGTATTTT	CASSHRRWREGHTDTQYF
TRBV25-1	TRBJ2-7	-	many	TGTGCCAGCAGTGAACCGGAGGCAGGGATCTACGAGCAGTACTTC	CASSEPEAGIYEQYF
TRBV21-1	TRBJ2-5	-	many	TGTGCCAGCAGCAAACTGGACAGGCGGCTCCAAGAGACCCAGTACTTC	CASSKLDRRLQETQYF
TRBV11-2	TRBJ1-2	-	-	TGTGCCAGCAGCTTAGGGGCGCTTAACTATGGCTACACCTTC	CASSLGALNYGYTF
TRBV11-1	TRBJ2-1	-	many	TGTGCCAGCAGCTTAGCGCGGGACTGGATTCAGATTTCCTACAATGAGCAGTTCTTC	CASSLARDWIQISYNEQFF
TRBV3-1	TRBJ2-7	TRBD2	many	TGTGCCAGCTCAGCGGGAGGGCAGGACGAGCAGTACTTC	CASSAGGQDEQYF
TRBV6-5	TRBJ2-2	-	many	TGTGCCAGCAGTTACTCTTCAGAGGGGCGGTACACCGGGGAGCTGTTTTTT	CASSYSSEGRYTGELFF
TRBV20-1	TRBJ2-1	TRBD2	many	TGCAGTGCTCCGGGGGGTTGGGAGTACAATGAGCAGTTCTTC	CSAPGGWEYNEQFF
TRBV28	TRBJ2-7	-	few	TGTGCCAGCACGCTGCCACAAAATTTCGAGCAGTACTTC	CASTLPQNFEQYF
TRBV20-1	TRBJ2-1	-	many	TGCAGTGCTAATAGCGCCAATGAGCAGTTCTTC	CSANSANEQFF
TRBV18	TRBJ2-5	-	-	TGTGCCAGCTCACCACCGGTTCGAGAGACCCAGTACTTC	CASSPPVRETQYF
TRBV6-6	TRBJ2-7	-	-	-	CASSSSTGVSYEQYF
TRBV3-1	TRBJ2-5	-	many	TGTGCCAGCAGCCCGGGGCCGGGGGTCCAAGAGACCCAGTACTTC	CASSPGPGVQETQYF
TRBV15	TRBJ2-1	-	many	TGTGCCACCAGCCCCCTAAAGGATGGCGGGGTTAGTGGGAGACTCTACAATGAGCAGTTCTTC	CATSPLKDGGVSGRLYNEQFF
TRBV18	TRBJ2-3	TRBD2	-	TGTGCCAGCTCACCGAGAGCGGGGGCTAGCACAGATACGCAGTATTTT	CASSPRAGASTDTQYF
TRBV5-5	TRBJ2-5	TRBD1	many	TGTGCCAGCAGCTTGGGACAGGGGTATGAGACCCAGTACTTC	CASSLGQGYETQYF
TRBV29-1	TRBJ2-7	-	-	TGCAGCGTTGCCCGGGGATCCCTCGAGCAGTACTTC	CSVARGSLEQYF
TRBV10-3	TRBJ2-2	-	many	TGTGCCACGGGCGGGGATAACACCGGGGAGCTGTTTTTT	CATGGDNTGELFF
TRBV5-1	TRBJ2-3	-	many	TGCGCCAGCAGCTTGCGGTTGGAAGTGGCAGATACGCAGTATTTT	CASSLRLEVADTQYF
TRBV29-1	TRBJ2-5	TRBD2	many	TGCAGCGCTACCGGGACTAGCGGCAAAGAGACCCAGTACTTC	CSATGTSGKETQYF
TRBV12-3/TRBV12-4	TRBJ2-7	TRBD1	-	TGTGCCAGCAGTCCCGAGAGACAGGGGGCGCCCGGGCAGTACTTC	CASSPERQGAPGQYF
TRBV28	TRBJ2-6	TRBD1	-	TGTGCCAGCACCGAACCGGGACAGATGATCTCTGGGGCCAACGTCCTGACTTTC	CASTEPGQMISGANVLTF
TRBV5-6	TRBJ1-2	-	-	TGTGCCAGCAGCTTGGGGGGTCGGAACTATGGCTACACCTTC	CASSLGGRNYGYTF
TRBV28	TRBJ2-3	TRBD2	many	TGTGCCAGCAGTTTAGATCTAGCGGGCGCAGATACGCAGTATTTT	CASSLDLAGADTQYF
TRBV7-9	TRBJ2-1	-	many	TGTGCCAGCACCGAATTCCCGGGTGAGCAGTTCTTC	CASTEFPGEQFF
TRBV12-3/TRBV12-4	TRBJ2-7	TRBD1	-	TGTGCCAGCTCCGCGACAGGGGGCTACGAGCAGTACTTC	CASSATGGYEQYF
TRBV3-1	TRBJ1-2	-	many	TGTGCCAGCAGCCAATCTCGGGGATCCTATGGCTACACCTTC	CASSQSRGSYGYTF
TRBV19	TRBJ1-3	-	-	TGTGCCAGTAACACCGGACAGTCCTCTGGAAACACCATATATTTT	CASNTGQSSGNTIYF
TRBV23-1	TRBJ2-4	-	-	TGCGCCAGCAGTCAAGTGTGGCAGCAAAACATTCAGTACTTC	CASSQVWQQNIQYF
TRBV5-6	TRBJ1-2	-	-	TGTGCCAGCAGCTTGGTAGCGGATGGCTACACCTTC	CASSLVADGYTF
TRBV2	TRBJ2-6	TRBD2	many	TGTGCCAGCAGGCGGGGGGGAAACTCTGGGGCCAACGTCCTGACTTTC	CASRRGGNSGANVLTF
TRBV20-1	TRBJ2-3	TRBD2	many	TGCAGTGCTAGGCCCGTTTTTCTAGCGGGAGTAACAGATACGCAGTATTTT	CSARPVFLAGVTDTQYF
TRBV5-1	TRBJ2-5	-	few	TGCGCCAGCAGCTTTTTCGATCGGGAGACCCAGTACTTC	CASSFFDRETQYF
TRBV30	TRBJ1-1	-	many	TGTGCCTGGAGCTTCCCTATATTCCGGGCCACTGAAGCTTTCTTT	CAWSFPIFRATEAFF
TRBV20-1	TRBJ1-1	-	-	TGCAGTGCTAGAAAAGTAGCGGCGAACACTGAAGCTTTCTTT	CSARKVAANTEAFF
TRBV7-2	TRBJ2-7	TRBD2	-	TGTGCCAGCAGCCTTAGGGCGAGAAGCGGGGCCGCCACCTACGAGCAGTACTTC	CASSLRARSGAATYEQYF
TRBV20-1	TRBJ2-7	TRBD2	-	TGCAGTGCTAGAGGAGGGAGGGACGAGCAGTACTTC	CSARGGRDEQYF